Given below is one T cell receptor beta chain in context. This CDR3 region has 13 residues. Germline CDR1 is GTSNPN and CDR2 is SVGIG (reference sequence). The V end lost 2 bases, the J end lost 4 bases, and 9 bases lay between the germline ends. This sample was taken from a study of blood T cell repertoires in COVID-19. Study at large: PBMCs, B-cell-depleted T cells, or T cells were the source of the cDNA or gDNA that made up the material.

Enrolled through a virtual design, the participants were between roughly 18 and 90 years of age and came from about two dozen US areas. Study processing details: Nucleated cell counts were estimated from reference gene primer amplification. Sequenced by immunoSEQ multiplex PCR; TCRdb stores in-frame clones only, minus some. D and trimming come from the DNA, and the V and J calls and clone size come from that table. Found here are around 400,000 clones, around four fifths of them singletons; the top ten hold approximately 5.4%. This chain links TRBV30 with TRBJ1-3; TRBD1 is a possible D gene (6 bases). The sequence was collected from a woman between 50 and 59 years old who had recovered from COVID-19. The material sequenced was PBMCs or T cells enriched from blood (not recorded which). CDR3 in amino acids: CAWSRTAGNTIYF. In nucleotides, the CDR3 is TGTGCCTGGAGTAGGACAGCCGGAAACACCATATATTTT.